The 8 T cell receptor beta chains below come from one sample, sequenced in a study of CD8+ T cells in alopecia areata. The authors extracted RNA and reverse transcribed it into cDNA as the sequencing template. Assay: immunoSEQ multiplex PCR; the TCRdb copy retains only in-frame clones and omits some. The sample consists of 100,000 to 150,000 clones, approximately 49% of them appearing once. This sample comprised CD8+ T cells sorted from blood, obtained at week 0. These receptors were collected from a human donor with alopecia areata.

The chain combines TRBV30 with TRBJ1-2; a possible D gene is TRBD1 (5 bases). V was shortened by 2 bases and J by 8 bases, with 15 bases between the two germline ends. The CDR3 is made up of 13 amino acids. Germline CDR1 reads GTSNPN; CDR2 reads SVGIG (reference sequence). The CDR3 DNA sequence: TGTGCCTGGAGTCCTGGGGGGGTTTGGGGCTACACCTTC. This codes for CAWSPGGVWGYTF. Supplemented by reference TRBV30 and TRBJ1-2, the full variable domain reads SQTIHQWPATLVQPVGSPLSLECTVEGTSNPNLYWYRQAAGRGLQLLFYSVGIGQISSEVPQNLSASRPQDRQFILSSKKLLLSDSGFYLCAWSPGGVWGYTFGSGTRLTVV.

Only a few counts were recorded for this clone. This chain uses TRBV19 with TRBJ1-6, with a tentative D call TRBD1 (6 bases). Germline CDR1 LNHDA, CDR2 SQIVND (reference sequence). The CDR3 is 13 residues long. Trimming removed 8 bases from V and 4 bases from J, with 9 bases in between. CDR3 amino acids: CASGQRYNSPLHF. The CDR3, as DNA: TGTGCCAGTGGACAGAGATATAATTCACCCCTCCACTTT.

This chain links TRBV5-6 with TRBJ2-5; 7 bases map to TRBD2. Germline CDR1 SGHDT, CDR2 YYEEEE. V trimming: 1 base; J trimming: 2 bases; junction bases outside the gene matches: 5. This CDR3 region has 15 residues. CDR3 nucleotide sequence: TGTGCCAGCAGCTTGTGGGACTACTTACAAGAGACCCAGTACTTC. Translation: CASSLWDYLQETQYF.

The chain carries TRBV30 and TRBJ2-2; D gene uncertain. The ends were cut back, 2 bases at V and 6 bases at J, with 10 bases in the middle. The V gene's germline CDR1 is GTSNPN and CDR2 SVGIG (reference sequence). The CDR3 extends over 13 amino acids. As DNA, the CDR3 is TGTGCCTGGAGTATGACCGCCTCCGGGGAGCTGTTTTTT. Its protein is CAWSMTASGELFF.

There are a few counts of this clone. The chain uses TRBV19 and TRBJ1-2; 7 bases fit TRBD1. There are 14 residues in the CDR3. The V gene end was trimmed by 1 base and the J gene end by 4 bases; junction bases not matched to a gene: 3. The germline CDR1 and CDR2 sequences are LNHDA and SQIVND (reference sequence). The CDR3 DNA reads TGTGCCAGTAGTATAGTGGCAGGGGGCTATGGCTACACCTTC. It codes for CASSIVAGGYGYTF.

J is TRBJ1-2 and V is TRBV13; D is possibly TRBD1 (6 bases). The CDR3 consists of 16 residues. Looked up from germline, CDR1 is PRHDT and CDR2 is FYEKMQ (reference sequence). The germline V and J ends were trimmed by 4 bases and 7 bases, with 22 bases remaining between them. The CDR3 is CASSSWTDQPHFGYTF. CDR3 DNA sequence: TGTGCCAGCAGCTCCTGGACAGACCAGCCCCACTTTGGCTACACCTTC.

V usage is TRBV7-9 and J usage is TRBJ1-1; D not certain. Per germline, CDR1 SEHNR and CDR2 FQNEAQ (reference sequence). The V gene lost 8 bases and the J gene lost 0 bases, with 10 bases spanning the gap. The CDR3 covers 13 residues. The DNA of the CDR3 is TGTGCCAGCGGGGATTCCATGAACACTGAAGCTTTCTTT. This translates into CASGDSMNTEAFF.

This CDR3 reads CASSLEGQDNSPLHF. The CDR3 bases are TGCGCCAGCAGCTTGGAGGGACAGGATAATTCACCCCTCCACTTT. The chain employs TRBV5-1 and TRBJ1-6; 8 bases are shared with TRBD1. The CDR3 consists of 15 residues. Trimming took 0 bases from V and 5 from J; bases not matched to a gene: 1. Germline CDR1 and CDR2: SGHRS and YFSETQ.